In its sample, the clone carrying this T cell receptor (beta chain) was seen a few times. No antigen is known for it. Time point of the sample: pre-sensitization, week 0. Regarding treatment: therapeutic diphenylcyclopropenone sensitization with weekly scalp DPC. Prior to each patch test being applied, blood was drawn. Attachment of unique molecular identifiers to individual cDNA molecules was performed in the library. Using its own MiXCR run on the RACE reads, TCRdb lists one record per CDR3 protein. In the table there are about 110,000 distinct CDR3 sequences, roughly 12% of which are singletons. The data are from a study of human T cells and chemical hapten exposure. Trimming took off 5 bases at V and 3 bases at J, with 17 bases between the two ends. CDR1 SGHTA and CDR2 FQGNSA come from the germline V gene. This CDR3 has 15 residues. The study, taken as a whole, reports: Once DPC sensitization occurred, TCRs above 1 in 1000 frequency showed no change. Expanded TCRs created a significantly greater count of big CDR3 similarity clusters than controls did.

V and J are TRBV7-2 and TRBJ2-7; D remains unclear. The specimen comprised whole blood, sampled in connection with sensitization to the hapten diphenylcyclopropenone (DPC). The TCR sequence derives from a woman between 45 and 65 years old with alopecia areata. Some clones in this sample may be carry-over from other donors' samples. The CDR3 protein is CASSLGFGRNYEQYF. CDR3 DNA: TGTGCCAGCAGCCTAGGGTTCGGCAGAAACTACGAGCAGTACTTC.